The 31 T cell receptor beta chains below come from one sample, sequenced in a study of T cell responses to AZD1222 COVID-19 vaccine. The repertoire was sequenced with immunoSEQ multiplex PCR; TCRdb's copy has only in-frame clones and lacks some. The sample holds roughly 150,000 clones; about 93% are singletons and the top ten take roughly 5%. The source was peripheral blood, collected on day 0 of AZD1222 vaccination. These receptors were obtained from an adult in good health.

The V gene is TRBV27, the J gene TRBJ1-2, with 9 positions matching TRBD1. In germline, CDR1 is MNHEY, CDR2 SMNVEV (reference sequence). The CDR3 sequence is 14 residues long. Trimming cost V 3 bases and J 4 bases; bases outside gene matches: 3. The CDR3 spells CASSFRTGAYGYTF. CDR3 DNA: TGTGCCAGCAGTTTTCGGACAGGGGCCTATGGCTACACCTTC.

The chain links TRBV10-3 to TRBJ1-2, with TRBD1 matching 7 bases. There are 16 residues in the CDR3. The trim removed 0 bases at V and 3 bases at J, leaving 7 bases unmatched. Looked up from germline, CDR1 is ENHRY and CDR2 is SYGVKD. CDR3 residues: CAISESSGQRYYGYTF. Written as DNA, the CDR3 is TGTGCCATCAGTGAGTCATCGGGACAGCGATACTATGGCTACACCTTC.

The chain couples TRBV9 to TRBJ2-5, with 14 bases aligning to TRBD2. Trimming cost V 3 bases and J 4 bases; bases outside gene matches: 2. The CDR3 extends over 15 amino acids. Germline V CDR1 and CDR2: SGDLS, YYNGEE. As DNA, the CDR3 is TGTGCCAGCAGCGGCGGACTAGCGGGAGGAGAGACCCAGTACTTC. Translating it yields CASSGGLAGGETQYF.

The V and J genes are TRBV2 and TRBJ1-1; possible D gene TRBD1, 6 bases. CDR3 length: 14 amino acids. V was cut by 3 bases and J by 7 bases, with 15 bases left in between. Germline V gives CDR1 SNHLY, CDR2 FYNNEI. The chain's CDR3 is CASSDRFGQSEAFF. The CDR3 DNA sequence: TGTGCCAGCAGTGACCGCTTTGGACAGAGTGAAGCTTTCTTT.

The chain has TRBV2 and TRBJ2-7, with 12 bases matching TRBD2. Per germline, CDR1 SNHLY and CDR2 FYNNEI. The CDR3 runs 16 residues. V shed 4 bases, J shed 6 bases, and the junction held 10 bases outside the gene matches. For the CDR3, the DNA is TGTGCCAGCAGTGCTAGCGGGGGGGCTAGATCAGGCGAGCAGTACTTC. Its protein is CASSASGGARSGEQYF.

This rearrangement joins TRBV6-6 to TRBJ2-1; D possibly matches TRBD1 or TRBD2 (5 bases each). V was clipped by 5 bases and J by 0 bases, with 20 bases between them. The germline V gene has CDR1 MNHNY and CDR2 SVGAGI (reference sequence). This CDR3 is built from 18 residues. This CDR3 is CASSPQLGDGSSYNEQFF. In DNA form, the CDR3 reads TGTGCCAGCAGTCCCCAGCTGGGGGACGGTAGCTCCTACAATGAGCAGTTCTTC.

The chain uses TRBV4-1 and TRBJ2-1; tentatively, D is TRBD1 (5 bases). This CDR3 comprises 14 residues. Deletions cut 0 bases from V and 10 bases from J, with 13 bases between. The germline gives CDR1 MGHRA, CDR2 YSYEKL. CDR3 nucleotide sequence: TGCGCCAGCAGCCAAGATAGGTTAGCAGGGGAGCAGTTCTTC. It yields the protein CASSQDRLAGEQFF.

This sequence joins TRBV6-1 and TRBJ1-1; D remains unclear. The CDR3 has 15 amino acids. V lost 1 base to trimming and J lost 6 bases, with 15 bases between them. Per the germline V gene, CDR1 is MNHNS and CDR2 is SASEGT. CDR3 residues: CASSEGSMDTPEAFF. CDR3 DNA sequence: TGTGCCAGCAGTGAAGGGTCGATGGATACGCCTGAAGCTTTCTTT.

This chain joins TRBV10-3 and TRBJ1-1; 8 bases match TRBD1. Per germline, CDR1 ENHRY and CDR2 SYGVKD. The CDR3 spans 14 residues. V shed 4 bases and J 2 bases; nucleotides not matched to a gene: 3. The CDR3 sequence: CAISVAGGNTEAFF. The CDR3 region has the DNA TGTGCCATCAGTGTGGCAGGGGGCAACACTGAAGCTTTCTTT.

The chain is built from TRBV29-1 and TRBJ1-1; D may be TRBD1 (5 bases). There are 12 residues in the CDR3. CDR1 SQVTM and CDR2 ANQGSEA come from the germline V gene. Trimming left V 5 bases short and J 5 bases short, with 12 bases between. The DNA of the CDR3 is TGCAGCGTTCGCAGGGATGATACTGAAGCTTTCTTT. Protein: CSVRRDDTEAFF.

The V call is TRBV30, the J call TRBJ1-1; perhaps TRBD1 as D (6 bases). Germline assignment: CDR1 GTSNPN and CDR2 SVGIG (reference sequence). V dropped 3 bases and J dropped 4 bases, with 12 bases sitting between them. CDR3 size: 13 residues. This CDR3 reads CAWSAQGGTEAFF. CDR3 bases: TGTGCCTGGAGCGCTCAAGGGGGCACTGAAGCTTTCTTT.

The chain is built from TRBV27 and TRBJ2-1; no clear D gene. Germline-derived CDR1 and CDR2 are MNHEY and SMNVEV (reference sequence). This CDR3 contains 14 residues. Deletions cut 5 bases from V and 0 bases from J, with 8 bases between. The CDR3 loop is CASSPPGSYNEQFF. CDR3 coding DNA: TGTGCCAGCAGTCCACCAGGCTCCTACAATGAGCAGTTCTTC.

V usage is TRBV6-5 and J usage is TRBJ2-1; possibly TRBD1 for D (5 bases). Trimming shortened V by 8 bases and J by 0 bases, and 8 bases separated the two germline ends. The germline V gene has CDR1 MNHEY and CDR2 SVGAGI. This CDR3 region has 13 residues. The DNA of the CDR3 is TGTGCCAGCCGGCAGGGCTCCTACAATGAGCAGTTCTTC. Translated, it gives CASRQGSYNEQFF.

V is TRBV4-1 and J is TRBJ2-1; D is undetermined. The CDR3 covers 14 residues. Germline V gene lookup returns CDR1 MGHRA and CDR2 YSYEKL. V was clipped by 3 bases and J by 5 bases, with 11 bases between them. CDR3 sequence (DNA): TGCGCCAGCAGCCAGGACGACTGGGACAATGAGCAGTTCTTC. Encoded protein: CASSQDDWDNEQFF.

This chain connects TRBV7-8 to TRBJ2-3; possibly TRBD1 for D (5 bases). Germline loops: CDR1 SGHVS, CDR2 FQNEAQ. V was cut by 1 base and J by 1 base, with 9 bases left in between. The CDR3 has 15 residues. CDR3 region: CASSLGGRGTDTQYF. CDR3 DNA sequence: TGTGCCAGCAGCTTAGGGGGCCGGGGCACAGATACGCAGTATTTT.

The chain is built from TRBV29-1 and TRBJ1-1, with TRBD1 matching over 8 bases. V dropped 2 bases and J dropped 4; count of bases not matched to a gene: 9. There are 15 residues in the CDR3. Germline CDR1 reads SQVTM; CDR2 reads ANQGSEA. This CDR3 is CSVESRGQIITEAFF. Here the CDR3 DNA reads TGCAGCGTTGAAAGCAGGGGGCAGATTATCACTGAAGCTTTCTTT. Looking up the rest from reference TRBV29-1 and TRBJ1-1 gives the full variable domain: SAVISQKPSRDICQRGTSLTIQCQVDSQVTMMFWYRQQPGQSLTLIATANQGSEATYESGFVIDKFPISRPNLTFSTLTVSNMSPEDSSIYLCSVESRGQIITEAFFGQGTRLTVV.

V usage is TRBV7-9 and J usage is TRBJ1-4, with D unclear. CDR1 is SEHNR, CDR2 FQNEAQ, per germline (reference sequence). CDR3 size: 13 residues. V was clipped by 4 bases and J by 8 bases, with 11 bases between them. CDR3 in DNA: TGTGCCAGCAGCTCGGACGGAGACGAAAAACTGTTTTTT. It is translated as CASSSDGDEKLFF.

The rearrangement links TRBV5-6 to TRBJ2-1; TRBD1 might be the D (5 bases). Germline V gene lookup returns CDR1 SGHDT and CDR2 YYEEEE. The CDR3 runs 14 residues. Trimming stripped 7 bases from V and 5 bases from J, with 16 bases between. The CDR3 nucleotides are TGTGCCAGCGCTCCGAGACAGATAAACAATGAGCAGTTCTTC. Translated, it gives CASAPRQINNEQFF.

The rearrangement links TRBV6-1 to TRBJ2-7, with 7 bases fitting TRBD2. Trimming cost V 3 bases and J 0 bases; bases outside gene matches: 5. There are 15 residues in the CDR3. Germline V gives CDR1 MNHNS, CDR2 SASEGT. CDR3 in DNA: TGTGCCAGCAGTGACACTAGCGCGAGCTCCTACGAGCAGTACTTC. Its protein product is CASSDTSASSYEQYF.

The table lists this clone with a count of one. The rearrangement links TRBV1 to TRBJ2-7; the table's D gene call, TRBD2, was not cross checked with the DNA. TRBV1 is an annotated pseudogene. This CDR3 is built from 14 residues. Here the CDR3 reads CTSLGEGFNHEQYF. The CDR3 bases are TGCACCAGCCTGGGGGAGGGCTTTAACCACGAGCAGTACTTC.

The chain recombines TRBV7-6 with TRBJ2-3, with D uncertain. The CDR3 totals 14 residues. CDR1 and CDR2 (germline): SGHVS, FNYEAQ. Trimming pared 4 bases from V and 0 bases from J, leaving 8 bases between. The CDR3 sequence: CASSSGMSTDTQYF. CDR3 nucleotide sequence: TGTGCCAGCAGCTCCGGTATGAGCACAGATACGCAGTATTTT. Full variable domain (missing parts from reference TRBV7-6 and TRBJ2-3): GAGVSQSPRYKVTKRGQDVALRCDPISGHVSLYWYRQALGQGPEFLTYFNYEAQQDKSGLPNDRFSAERPEGSISTLTIQRTEQRDSAMYRCASSSGMSTDTQYFGPGTRLTVL.

The V gene is TRBV6-2 or TRBV6-3, the J gene TRBJ2-1; maybe TRBD1 (5 bases). V gave up 8 bases and J gave up 5 bases, with 13 bases separating them. Germline lookup yields CDR1 MNHEY and CDR2 SVGEGT. The CDR3 spans 13 residues. The CDR3 reads CASGRQLDNEQFF. Here the CDR3 DNA reads TGTGCCAGCGGCCGACAGCTTGACAATGAGCAGTTCTTC.

As DNA, the CDR3 is TGTGCCAGCAGCTTTAGACAGGGAGGATTCATGAACACTGAAGCTTTCTTT. Amino acids: CASSFRQGGFMNTEAFF. This chain joins TRBV7-2 and TRBJ1-1, with TRBD1 matching over 7 bases. Germline-derived CDR1 and CDR2 are SGHTA and FQGNSA. The junction had 10 bases not matched to a gene; V was cut back by 3 bases and J by 0 bases. The CDR3 loop spans 17 amino acids.

The chain is built from TRBV7-2 and TRBJ1-5; tentatively, D is TRBD1 (5 bases). Germline values: CDR1 SGHTA, CDR2 FQGNSA. This CDR3 spans 13 amino acids. Trimming took off 1 base at V and 7 bases at J, with 8 bases between the two ends. The DNA for the CDR3 is TGTGCCAGCAGCTTAGAGCCAGGGCAGCCCCAGCATTTT. Translating gives CASSLEPGQPQHF.

This clone was found a few times. The chain joins TRBV10-2 to TRBJ1-6, with TRBD1 identical over 10 bases. V lost 7 bases, J lost 5 bases, and 8 bases stayed unmatched. Germline CDR1 and CDR2: WSHSY and SAAADI. The CDR3 loop spans 16 amino acids. The DNA of the CDR3 is TGCGCCAGCAAGGGACAGGGGTTAGGGGATAATTCACCCCTCCACTTT. Its translation is CASKGQGLGDNSPLHF.

The chain has TRBV7-2 and TRBJ1-2; possible D gene TRBD1, 5 bases. The CDR3 has 14 residues. In germline, CDR1 is SGHTA, CDR2 FQGNSA. V was cut by 1 base and J by 7 bases, with 13 bases left in between. This CDR3 reads CASSLDSQGGGYTF. CDR3 nucleotide sequence: TGTGCCAGCAGCTTAGATTCCCAGGGTGGTGGCTACACCTTC.

The J gene is TRBJ2-2, the V gene TRBV20-1, with 11 bases identical to TRBD2. This CDR3 region has 15 residues. Germline CDR1 DFQATT, CDR2 SNEGSKA (reference sequence). J lost 6 bases, V lost 6 bases, and 9 bases had no gene match. The CDR3, as DNA: TGCAGTGCAAGTCTAGCGGGAGGCCATCCCGGGGAGCTGTTTTTT. Its translation is CSASLAGGHPGELFF.

The chain carries TRBV6-5 and TRBJ1-1; D not certain. Germline V gene data show CDR1 as MNHEY and CDR2 as SVGAGI. V was pared by 2 bases and J by 3 bases, with 7 bases between. The CDR3 length is 13 residues. In nucleotides, the CDR3 is TGTGCCAGCAGTTACACCCTGGACACTGAAGCTTTCTTT. The encoded protein is CASSYTLDTEAFF.

The chain joins TRBV4-1 to TRBJ2-3, with D unresolved. Trimming shortened V by 4 bases and J by 1 base, and 12 bases separated the two germline ends. The V gene's germline CDR1 is MGHRA and CDR2 YSYEKL. The CDR3 sequence is 15 residues long. CDR3 sequence (DNA): TGCGCCAGCAGCCGTGAGGACCGTCGCACAGATACGCAGTATTTT. This gives the protein CASSREDRRTDTQYF.

This rearrangement joins TRBV5-4 to TRBJ2-5; 8 bases line up with TRBD2. This CDR3 spans 17 amino acids. Unmatched junction bases numbered 8, after V lost 0 bases and J lost 1 base. The germline CDR1 and CDR2 sequences are SGHNT and YYREEE (reference sequence). Written as DNA, the CDR3 is TGTGCCAGCAGCTTGGCAGCGGCGCGGGGGGTCCAAGAGACCCAGTACTTC. This encodes CASSLAAARGVQETQYF.

This clone was detected once. V gene TRBV5-1 combines with J gene TRBJ2-3, with 10 bases matching TRBD1. The germline V gene encodes CDR1 SGHRS and CDR2 YFSETQ. The CDR3 consists of 18 residues. The trim removed 0 bases at V and 3 bases at J, leaving 10 bases unmatched. Here the CDR3 reads CASSLGAPGQGLTDTQYF. DNA of the CDR3: TGCGCCAGCAGCTTGGGCGCTCCGGGACAGGGGTTGACAGATACGCAGTATTTT.